Presented here are 25 T cell receptor beta chains from one specimen sequenced in a study of cytomegalovirus exposure and HLA in healthy donors. Here immunoSEQ multiplex PCR was the method, and the copy in TCRdb shows in-frame clones only, minus some. Altogether about 180,000 clones are present, 85% being singletons, with the ten largest covering 15% to 20%. The sample comprised PBMCs. All receptors derive from a man aged 18 to 30 in good health and CMV-seropositive.

This clone was recorded at least ten times. The V and J genes are TRBV2 and TRBJ2-1, with D maybe TRBD1 (6 bases). Trimming took off 6 bases at V and 6 bases at J, with 21 bases between the two ends. The germline gives CDR1 SNHLY, CDR2 FYNNEI. The CDR3 has 16 residues. In nucleotides, the CDR3 is TGTGCCAGCAGAGAAACAGGGATCCTCCTGGCCAATGAGCAGTTCTTC. It is translated as CASRETGILLANEQFF.

The rearrangement links TRBV18 to TRBJ2-7; 10 bases match TRBD2. Germline CDR1 and CDR2: KGHSH and LQKENI. The V and J ends lost 6 bases and 5 bases, in that order; junction bases with no gene match: 13. There are 16 residues in the CDR3. The CDR3 bases are TGTGCCAGCTCGTTCGATCTAGCGGGAGTTGCCAACGAGCAGTACTTC. Its protein product is CASSFDLAGVANEQYF. Drawing the rest from reference TRBV18 and TRBJ2-7, the complete variable domain is NAGVMQNPRHLVRRRGQEARLRCSPMKGHSHVYWYRQLPEEGLKFMVYLQKENIIDESGMPKERFSAEFPKEGPSILRIQQVVRGDSAAYFCASSFDLAGVANEQYFGPGTRLTVT.

V is TRBV30 and J is TRBJ2-7; 12 nucleotides align to TRBD2. The CDR3 loop spans 18 amino acids. CDR1 is GTSNPN and CDR2 is SVGIG in the germline V gene (reference sequence). The ends lost 2 bases at V and 5 bases at J; junction bases unmatched: 16. The CDR3 loop reads CAWSPPPASGGAWDEQYF. The CDR3 nucleotides read TGTGCCTGGAGTCCTCCCCCGGCTAGCGGGGGGGCATGGGACGAGCAGTACTTC.

CDR3 loop: CASSLEGRGGRETQYF. The CDR3 DNA follows: TGCGCCAGCAGCTTGGAAGGGCGGGGGGGCCGAGAGACCCAGTACTTC. This rearrangement joins TRBV5-1 to TRBJ2-5; the match to TRBD2 covers 9 bases. The germline CDR1 and CDR2 sequences are SGHRS and YFSETQ. J gave up 4 bases and V 0 bases, and 7 bases lay outside the gene matches. This CDR3 comprises 16 residues.

The rearrangement links TRBV21-1 to TRBJ2-1; TRBD1, the table's D call, was not compared with the DNA. TRBV21-1 is a known pseudogene. The CDR3 length is 15 residues. CDR3 DNA sequence: TGTGCCAGCAGCAAAACCGGGACAGGGGGCAATGAGCAGTTCTTC. Translating gives CASSKTGTGGNEQFF.

The chain links TRBV27 to TRBJ1-5; D perhaps matches TRBD1 (5 bases). V lost 6 bases and J 4 bases, leaving 16 bases between the germline ends. This CDR3 is 15 amino acids long. Germline lookup yields CDR1 MNHEY and CDR2 SMNVEV (reference sequence). The CDR3 nucleotides are TGTGCCAGCAGGACAACAGGATTTGGGAATCAGCCCCAGCATTTT. Protein product: CASRTTGFGNQPQHF.

The CDR3 is CAWDRGSTYEQYF. The CDR3 DNA sequence: TGTGCCTGGGACAGGGGCTCAACCTACGAGCAGTACTTC. The V call is TRBV30, the J call TRBJ2-7; TRBD1 aligns across 8 bases. This CDR3 region has 13 residues. The J segment lost 2 bases and the V segment lost 5 bases, leaving 5 bases of the junction unmatched. The germline CDR1 and CDR2 sequences are GTSNPN and SVGIG (reference sequence).

V gene TRBV13 combines with J gene TRBJ2-5; possible D gene TRBD2, 6 bases. The CDR3 is 14 residues long. Trimming took 5 bases from V and 2 from J, leaving 12 bases between them. Germline-derived CDR1 and CDR2 are PRHDT and FYEKMQ (reference sequence). CDR3 region: CASSLRDSQETQYF. The DNA for the CDR3 is TGTGCCAGCAGCCTACGGGACTCACAAGAGACCCAGTACTTC.

The chain has TRBV9 and TRBJ2-1; 11 nucleotides line up with TRBD1. There are 15 residues in the CDR3. Trimming at V came to 3 bases and at J to 6 bases, leaving 5 bases not matched to a gene. CDR1 and CDR2 from the germline V gene are SGDLS and YYNGEE. The CDR3 DNA sequence: TGTGCCAGCAGCGGGACAGGGGGCCCCTTCAATGAGCAGTTCTTC. Translating gives CASSGTGGPFNEQFF. The full variable domain, with the rest looked up from reference TRBV9 and TRBJ2-1, is DSGVTQTPKHLITATGQRVTLRCSPRSGDLSVYWYQQSLDQGLQFLIQYYNGEERAKGNILERFSAQQFPDLHSELNLSSLELGDSALYFCASSGTGGPFNEQFFGPGTRLTVL.

CDR3 sequence (DNA): TGTGCCAGCAGTTACTCTTCAGGGGCCGACTATGGCTACACCTTC. This codes for CASSYSSGADYGYTF. This chain connects TRBV6-5 to TRBJ1-2; maybe TRBD1 (6 bases). The germline CDR1 and CDR2 sequences are MNHEY and SVGAGI. V lost 0 bases and J lost 3, with 11 bases in between. CDR3 length: 15 residues.

This clone was seen just once. V and J are TRBV6-1 and TRBJ1-2, with D perhaps TRBD1 (5 bases). Trimming shortened V by 8 bases and J by 5 bases, and 18 bases separated the two germline ends. The CDR3 covers 14 residues. Per germline, CDR1 MNHNS and CDR2 SASEGT. CDR3 loop: CASGGTYIKYGYTF. In DNA form, the CDR3 reads TGTGCCAGCGGTGGGACTTACATCAAGTATGGCTACACCTTC.

The J gene is TRBJ2-1, the V gene TRBV9, with 8 nucleotides matching TRBD2. Germline loops: CDR1 SGDLS, CDR2 YYNGEE. The CDR3 runs to 16 residues. The junction had 9 bases not matched to a gene; V was cut back by 3 bases and J by 4 bases. CDR3 sequence reads: CASSDERGGAYNEQFF. The CDR3 DNA sequence: TGTGCCAGCAGCGACGAACGGGGGGGCGCATACAATGAGCAGTTCTTC.

The chain is built from TRBV5-1 and TRBJ2-3; TRBD2 matches 11 bases. Germline V CDR1 and CDR2: SGHRS, YFSETQ. This CDR3 has 16 amino acids. V was pared by 0 bases and J by 3 bases, with 3 bases of the junction left unmatched. The CDR3 DNA reads as TGCGCCAGCAGCTTGGGAACTAGCGGGGGAACAGATACGCAGTATTTT. It specifies CASSLGTSGGTDTQYF.

The chain recombines TRBV5-5 with TRBJ1-1, with D perhaps TRBD1 (6 bases). Between the trimmed V and J ends, which lost 6 bases and 11 bases, there was a span of 14 bases. CDR3 length: 11 residues. The germline CDR1 and CDR2 sequences are SGHKS and YYEKEE (reference sequence). CDR3 residues: CASTEGGVAFF. DNA of the CDR3: TGTGCCAGCACCGAGGGGGGGGTGGCTTTCTTT. The complete variable domain, with remaining parts taken from reference TRBV5-5 and TRBJ1-1, reads DAGVTQSPTHLIKTRGQQVTLRCSPISGHKSVSWYQQVLGQGPQFIFQYYEKEERGRGNFPDRFSARQFPNYSSELNVNALLLGDSALYLCASTEGGVAFFGQGTRLTVV.

The rearrangement uses TRBV2 and TRBJ2-5; TRBD2 agrees at 7 bases. The CDR3 loop spans 14 amino acids. J was trimmed by 0 bases and V by 6 bases; bases with no gene match: 4. Germline lookup yields CDR1 SNHLY and CDR2 FYNNEI. The CDR3 sequence: CASRELANQETQYF. CDR3 bases: TGTGCCAGCAGAGAACTAGCGAACCAAGAGACCCAGTACTTC.

The chain carries TRBV13 and TRBJ2-2; 8 nucleotides match TRBD2. Germline loops: CDR1 PRHDT, CDR2 FYEKMQ (reference sequence). CDR3 length: 16 amino acids. J was trimmed by 6 bases and V by 5 bases; bases with no gene match: 11. The CDR3 DNA reads as TGTGCCAGCAGCGAGGAGGGACTAGTCCCATCCGGGGAGCTGTTTTTT. Translated: CASSEEGLVPSGELFF.

The CDR3 protein is CSVMEQVRETQYF. In DNA, the CDR3 is TGCAGCGTTATGGAACAGGTGCGGGAGACCCAGTACTTC. The chain joins TRBV29-1 to TRBJ2-5; possible D gene TRBD1, 5 bases. CDR1 SQVTM and CDR2 ANQGSEA come from the germline V gene. V lost 5 bases, J lost 5 bases, and 15 bases lay in between. The CDR3 is 13 amino acids.

V gene TRBV28 combines with J gene TRBJ1-4; the D is unclear. V was trimmed by 5 bases and J by 1 base, leaving 14 bases between them. The germline V gene encodes CDR1 MDHEN and CDR2 SYDVKM. The CDR3 is 16 amino acids. CDR3 coding DNA: TGTGCCAGCAGTCCGACCCGACACATAACTAATGAAAAACTGTTTTTT. Amino acid sequence: CASSPTRHITNEKLFF.

V is TRBV7-8 and J is TRBJ2-1; 9 bases fit TRBD2. The CDR3 consists of 15 residues. Germline lookup yields CDR1 SGHVS and CDR2 FQNEAQ. The V gene end was trimmed by 2 bases and the J gene end by 7 bases; junction bases not matched to a gene: 6. This chain's CDR3 is CASSLSSGAGNEQFF. The CDR3 DNA reads TGTGCCAGCAGCTTATCTAGCGGGGCCGGGAATGAGCAGTTCTTC.

The chain links TRBV5-1 to TRBJ2-1; 10 bases line up with TRBD2. The germline CDR1 and CDR2 sequences are SGHRS and YFSETQ. This CDR3 has 15 amino acids. The V and J ends lost 4 bases and 8 bases, in that order; junction bases with no gene match: 9. Written as DNA, the CDR3 is TGCGCCAGCAGCCCCCGGACTAGCGGAGGGCATGAGCAGTTCTTC. Its protein product is CASSPRTSGGHEQFF.

The V call is TRBV6-1, the J call TRBJ2-5; TRBD1 aligns across 8 bases. V lost 8 bases and J lost 4; bases outside the gene matches: 9. CDR1 and CDR2 (germline): MNHNS, SASEGT. The CDR3 runs 14 residues. CDR3 sequence reads: CASVRGQAGETQYF. CDR3 sequence (DNA): TGTGCCAGCGTCCGGGGACAGGCCGGAGAGACCCAGTACTTC.

This sequence joins TRBV5-6 and TRBJ2-5; D call uncertain. V lost 4 bases and J lost 5, with 21 bases in between. Germline assignment: CDR1 SGHDT and CDR2 YYEEEE. There are 16 residues in the CDR3. CDR3: CASSRRLTSKKETQYF. The DNA for the CDR3 is TGTGCCAGCAGCCGTCGACTCACGTCTAAGAAGGAGACCCAGTACTTC.

CDR3 DNA: TGTGCCAGCAGCTTAGTTTGGGCGGGAGGAACGAACCGCTACGAGCAGTACTTC. Translated, it gives CASSLVWAGGTNRYEQYF. The V call is TRBV11-2, the J call TRBJ2-7; 8 positions match TRBD2. CDR3 length equals 18 residues. Germline values: CDR1 SGHAT, CDR2 FQNNGV. The trim removed 1 base at V and 3 bases at J, leaving 14 bases unmatched.

V and J are TRBV7-3 and TRBJ2-1; D is possibly TRBD1 (5 bases). Germline assignment: CDR1 SGHTA and CDR2 FQGTGA. Between the trimmed V and J ends, which lost 3 bases and 8 bases, there was a span of 8 bases. This CDR3 is built from 12 residues. CDR3 sequence reads: CASSFPGHEQFF. The CDR3 nucleotides are TGTGCCAGCAGCTTCCCAGGGCATGAGCAGTTCTTC.

The gene calls are TRBV30 and TRBJ2-2; TRBD1 aligns across 8 bases. The CDR3 has 19 residues. Germline trimming cut 0 bases from V and 1 base from J; bases unmatched to any gene: 13. Per the germline V gene, CDR1 is GTSNPN and CDR2 is SVGIG (reference sequence). CDR3 region: CAWSVKGQGTGVNTGELFF. CDR3 nucleotides: TGTGCCTGGAGTGTTAAGGGGCAAGGGACAGGAGTGAACACCGGGGAGCTGTTTTTT.